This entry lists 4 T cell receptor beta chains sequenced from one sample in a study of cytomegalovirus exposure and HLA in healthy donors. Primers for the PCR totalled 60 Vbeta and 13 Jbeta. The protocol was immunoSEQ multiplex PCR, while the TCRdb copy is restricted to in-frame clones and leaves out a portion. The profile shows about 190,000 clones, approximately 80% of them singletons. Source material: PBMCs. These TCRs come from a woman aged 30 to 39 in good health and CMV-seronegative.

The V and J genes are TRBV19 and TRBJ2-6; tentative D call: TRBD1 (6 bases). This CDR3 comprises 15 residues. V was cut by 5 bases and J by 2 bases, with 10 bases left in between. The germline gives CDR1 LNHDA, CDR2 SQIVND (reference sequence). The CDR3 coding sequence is TGTGCCAGTAGTTTTTGGGGGCCTGGGGCCAACGTCCTGACTTTC. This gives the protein CASSFWGPGANVLTF.

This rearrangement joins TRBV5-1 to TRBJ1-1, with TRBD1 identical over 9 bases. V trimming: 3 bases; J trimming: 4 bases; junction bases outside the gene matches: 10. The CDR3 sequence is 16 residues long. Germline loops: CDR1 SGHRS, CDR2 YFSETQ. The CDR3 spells CASSSGTGSLATEAFF. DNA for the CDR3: TGCGCCAGCAGCTCCGGGACAGGGTCCCTCGCCACTGAAGCTTTCTTT.

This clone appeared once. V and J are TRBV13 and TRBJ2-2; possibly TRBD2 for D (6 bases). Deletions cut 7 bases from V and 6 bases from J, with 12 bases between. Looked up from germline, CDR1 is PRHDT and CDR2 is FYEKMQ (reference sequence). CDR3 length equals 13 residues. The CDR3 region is CASTGGGPGELFF. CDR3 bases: TGTGCCAGCACCGGGGGAGGCCCCGGGGAGCTGTTTTTT.

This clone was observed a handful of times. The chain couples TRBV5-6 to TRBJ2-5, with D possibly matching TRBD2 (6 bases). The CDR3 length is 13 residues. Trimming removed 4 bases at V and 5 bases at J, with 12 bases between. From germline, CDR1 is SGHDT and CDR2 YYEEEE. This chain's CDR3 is CASSDGSLETQYF. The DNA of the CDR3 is TGTGCCAGCAGCGACGGGAGTTTGGAGACCCAGTACTTC.